The 19 T cell receptor beta chains below were found in one sample sequenced in a study of regulatory T cells in long-lasting Graves disease. The time point denotes: newly diagnosed GD, antithyroid drugs for less than 3 months. Extracted RNA from PBMCs served as the source of the TCR library. Arm-PCR with iRepertoire HTBI primers amplified the CDR3 regions for these TCR beta libraries. TCRdb re-analysed the multiplex PCR reads in MiXCR, keeping a single row per CDR3 protein. The data contain fewer than 450,000 distinct CDR3 sequences, 15% of them singletons. This sample also appeared in a second study, on T cells in Graves' hyperthyroidism and ophthalmopathy.

Sequences were derived from peripheral blood mononuclear cells (PBMCs), sampled at new diagnosis, from a patient treated with antithyroid drugs. These receptors came from a woman between 35 and 50 years old with Graves disease.

This clonotype was observed at least ten times. V usage is TRBV7-9 and J usage is TRBJ2-5, with D perhaps TRBD1 (7 bases). CDR1 and CDR2 from the germline V gene are SEHNR and FQNEAQ (reference sequence). The V end was cut by 5 bases, the J end by 2 bases, with 18 bases between. The CDR3 is 16 residues long. CDR3 amino acids: CASSPRGTAHQETQYF. The CDR3 DNA sequence: TGTGCCAGCAGCCCCCGGGGGACAGCCCATCAAGAGACCCAGTACTTC.

This clonotype has at least ten counts. CDR3 in DNA: TGTGCCAGCAGCGGCACCAGGGGGCTTGGGGGTACGGAGACCCAGTACTTC. It specifies CASSGTRGLGGTETQYF. The gene calls are TRBV5-4 and TRBJ2-5, with 8 bases identical to TRBD1. CDR1 SGHNT and CDR2 YYREEE come from the germline V gene (reference sequence). This CDR3 contains 17 residues. Trimming took 4 bases from V and 5 from J; bases not matched to a gene: 16.

This clonotype has at least ten counts. This sequence joins TRBV6-1 and TRBJ2-5; 11 bases agree with TRBD1. CDR1 and CDR2 from the germline V gene are MNHNS and SASEGT. This CDR3 has 15 residues. After removal of 2 bases from V and 4 bases from J, the junction contained 3 bases not matched to a gene. CDR3 in DNA: TGTGCCAGCAGTGAATGGACAGGGGGCGGAGAGACCCAGTACTTC. Translating it yields CASSEWTGGGETQYF.

This clonotype was counted at least ten times. The chain employs TRBV27 and TRBJ2-3; D is perhaps TRBD1 or TRBD2 (5 bases each). The germline CDR1 and CDR2 sequences are MNHEY and SMNVEV (reference sequence). Trimming left V 8 bases short and J 6 bases short, with 18 bases between. The CDR3 is 14 residues long. The CDR3 nucleotides read TGTGCCAGCGGGGGAGTGGCGATTGAGGATACGCAGTATTTT. Encoded protein: CASGGVAIEDTQYF.

This clonotype was detected ten times or more. The chain links TRBV28 to TRBJ2-1; D is perhaps TRBD2 (5 bases). Trimming cost V 2 bases and J 0 bases, with 11 bases left between them. Germline CDR1 is MDHEN and CDR2 is SYDVKM. The CDR3 contains 16 residues. The CDR3 protein is CASSLPWRVSYNEQFF. The CDR3 DNA reads TGTGCCAGCAGTTTACCTTGGCGGGTCTCCTACAATGAGCAGTTCTTC.

This clonotype appeared many times. The rearrangement uses TRBV10-3 and TRBJ2-3; TRBD2 aligns across 8 bases. V shed 8 bases, J shed 3 bases, and the junction held 10 bases outside the gene matches. The CDR3 loop spans 15 amino acids. Per germline, CDR1 ENHRY and CDR2 SYGVKD. The CDR3 bases are TGTGCCATCGACGCAACCGGGGGGGGGACAGATACGCAGTATTTT. This codes for CAIDATGGGTDTQYF.

A single count supports this clonotype. This chain connects TRBV2 to TRBJ1-5; D unclear. The V end was cut by 7 bases, the J end by 5 bases, with 12 bases between. Per germline, CDR1 SNHLY and CDR2 FYNNEI. This CDR3 has 13 amino acids. CDR3 nucleotides: TGTGCCAGCACCGCAGGCAACTATCAGCCCCAGCATTTT. Its protein is CASTAGNYQPQHF.

Ten or more counts support this clonotype. The chain combines TRBV5-1 with TRBJ1-2, with 8 bases that match TRBD1. V lost 4 bases, J lost 2 bases, and 4 bases stayed unmatched. The CDR3 totals 14 residues. Germline CDR1 reads SGHRS; CDR2 reads YFSETQ. The CDR3 nucleotides read TGCGCCAGCAGCCCTCGGGACAGGAACTATGGCTACACCTTC. It specifies CASSPRDRNYGYTF.

This clonotype was observed many times. The genes are TRBV3-1 and TRBJ2-5, with 10 bases lining up with TRBD2. CDR1 is LGHDT, CDR2 YNNKEL, per germline (reference sequence). After removal of 4 bases from V and 5 bases from J, the junction contained 4 bases not matched to a gene. The CDR3 consists of 14 residues. CDR3 coding DNA: TGTGCCAGCAGCCTAGCGGGAGGAGGGGAGACCCAGTACTTC. This encodes CASSLAGGGETQYF.

In this sample, this clonotype turned up many times. The CDR3 loop reads CASSLLATGPQETQYF. Written as DNA, the CDR3 is TGTGCCAGCAGTTTATTAGCGACAGGCCCGCAAGAGACCCAGTACTTC. This chain connects TRBV28 to TRBJ2-5; D is perhaps TRBD1 (6 bases). The CDR3 runs to 16 residues. V lost 1 base and J lost 2, with 14 bases in between. Germline-derived CDR1 and CDR2 are MDHEN and SYDVKM.

This clonotype was detected many times. This chain links TRBV7-3 with TRBJ2-6; D is ambiguous. Germline assignment: CDR1 SGHTA and CDR2 FQGTGA. The CDR3 sequence is 14 residues long. The V gene lost 5 bases and the J gene lost 4 bases, with 9 bases spanning the gap. The CDR3 is CASSLLFGANVLTF. The CDR3 DNA reads TGTGCCAGCAGCCTACTCTTCGGGGCCAACGTCCTGACTTTC.

This clonotype has at least ten counts. The rearrangement links TRBV20-1 to TRBJ2-3, with D hard to call. Per the germline V gene, CDR1 is DFQATT and CDR2 is SNEGSKA (reference sequence). V shed 8 bases and J shed 3 bases, with 12 bases lying between them. The CDR3 loop spans 12 amino acids. The CDR3 DNA follows: TGCAGTATCGGCTGGGGAACAGATACGCAGTATTTT. It specifies CSIGWGTDTQYF.

This clonotype was observed many times. The V and J genes are TRBV28 and TRBJ2-7; 9 bases align to TRBD2. This CDR3 is built from 14 residues. Germline V gene data show CDR1 as MDHEN and CDR2 as SYDVKM. V was pared by 6 bases and J by 4 bases, with 7 bases of the junction left unmatched. CDR3 region: CASRGAGGRYEQYF. In DNA, the CDR3 is TGTGCCAGCAGGGGGGCGGGAGGGAGGTACGAGCAGTACTTC.

The gene calls are TRBV27 and TRBJ2-1; the match to TRBD2 covers 7 bases. V dropped 6 bases and J dropped 6; count of bases not matched to a gene: 5. CDR3 length: 13 amino acids. Germline assignment: CDR1 MNHEY and CDR2 SMNVEV (reference sequence). The CDR3 nucleotides read TGTGCCAGCAGGCGGACTAGAATCAATGAGCAGTTCTTC. Translated, it gives CASRRTRINEQFF.

In this sample, this clonotype turned up many times. The rearrangement links TRBV3-1 to TRBJ2-2; D not resolved. The CDR3 contains 11 residues. V was pared by 1 base and J by 6 bases, with 0 bases between. The germline V gene has CDR1 LGHDT and CDR2 YNNKEL (reference sequence). The DNA for the CDR3 is TGTGCCAGCAGCCAAGCCGGGGAGCTGTTTTTT. The encoded protein is CASSQAGELFF.

This clonotype was found many times. The rearrangement joins TRBV28 to TRBJ2-2; 7 positions agree with TRBD2. V shed 4 bases and J 4 bases; nucleotides not matched to a gene: 6. The CDR3 is made up of 15 amino acids. Germline loops: CDR1 MDHEN, CDR2 SYDVKM. CDR3 nucleotide sequence: TGTGCCAGCAGTTCACCCGGGACTATCACCGGGGAGCTGTTTTTT. Translated: CASSSPGTITGELFF.

A remark on this clonotype: A much more abundant neighbour one base away suggests this may be a read error. The chain has TRBV6-2 or TRBV6-3 and TRBJ2-1; 7 bases fit TRBD1. This CDR3 has 17 residues. With V trimmed by 0 bases and J by 9 bases, 14 bases remained unmatched. Germline V gene lookup returns CDR1 MNHEY and CDR2 SVGEGT. CDR3 DNA: TGTGCCAGCAGTTACTCAATTCTGGGACAGTCCGTTGGTGAGCAGTTCTTC. It translates to CASSYSILGQSVGEQFF.

This clonotype was seen at least ten times. The chain carries TRBV6-2 or TRBV6-3 and TRBJ2-2, with 8 bases aligning to TRBD2. Germline V gene data show CDR1 as MNHEY and CDR2 as SVGEGT. V was clipped by 6 bases and J by 6 bases; unmatched bases: 3. The CDR3 consists of 13 residues. For the CDR3, the DNA is TGTGCCAGCAGCCGGGGGGGCCCCGGGGAGCTGTTTTTT. Translation: CASSRGGPGELFF.

In this sample, this clonotype turned up many times. V gene TRBV13 combines with J gene TRBJ2-5; the match to TRBD2 covers 7 bases. Trimming cost V 6 bases and J 1 base; bases outside gene matches: 5. Germline CDR1 reads PRHDT; CDR2 reads FYEKMQ (reference sequence). This CDR3 contains 14 residues. CDR3 bases: TGTGCCAGCAGACTGACTAGCAGCCAAGAGACCCAGTACTTC. Protein sequence: CASRLTSSQETQYF. Together with reference TRBV13 and TRBJ2-5, the CDR3 gives the full variable domain: AAGVIQSPRHLIKEKRETATLKCYPIPRHDTVYWYQQGPGQDPQFLISFYEKMQSDKGSIPDRFSAQQFSDYHSELNMSSLELGDSALYFCASRLTSSQETQYFGPGTRLLVL.